This entry lists 28 T cell receptor beta chains sequenced from one sample in a study of T cells in Graves' hyperthyroidism and ophthalmopathy. Amplified regions were TCR beta CDR3 sequences from RNA transcripts. First-round RT-PCR of the TCR CDR3 relied on the HTBI primer set. TCRdb used MiXCR to reprocess the multiplex PCR reads, holding one entry per CDR3 protein. The sample shows approximately 510,000 distinct CDR3 sequences, around 21% of them seen only once. Sequenced sample: blood. The source is a man aged 18 to 30 with Graves' hyperthyroidism.

This clonotype was picked up a small number of times. The chain couples TRBV12-3 or TRBV12-4 to TRBJ1-2; D is possibly TRBD1 (5 bases). The CDR3 sequence is 13 residues long. Trimming stripped 2 bases from V and 7 bases from J, with 11 bases between. CDR3 sequence (DNA): TGTGCCAGCAGTTTACCAGGGCTTTTTGGCTACACCTTC. Protein: CASSLPGLFGYTF.

The chain combines TRBV27 with TRBJ2-7; D is unclear. The CDR3 sequence is 15 residues long. CDR1 and CDR2 from the germline V gene are MNHEY and SMNVEV (reference sequence). V was pared by 3 bases and J by 4 bases, with 16 bases between. This CDR3 reads CASSFRRPRMYEQYF. DNA of the CDR3: TGTGCCAGCAGTTTTCGGCGGCCCAGGATGTACGAGCAGTACTTC.

This clonotype appeared many times. The chain recombines TRBV11-2 with TRBJ2-7; unclear D gene. Germline values: CDR1 SGHAT, CDR2 FQNNGV. Between the trimmed V and J ends, which lost 5 bases and 2 bases, there was a span of 10 bases. This CDR3 contains 13 residues. The CDR3 spells CASSRELAYEQYF. CDR3 nucleotides: TGTGCCAGCAGCCGTGAGTTGGCCTACGAGCAGTACTTC. The whole variable domain, remainder taken from reference TRBV11-2 and TRBJ2-7, is EAGVAQSPRYKIIEKRQSVAFWCNPISGHATLYWYQQILGQGPKLLIQFQNNGVVDDSQLPKDRFSAERLKGVDSTLKIQPAKLEDSAVYLCASSRELAYEQYFGPGTRLTVT.

This chain connects TRBV5-5 to TRBJ1-1; D ambiguous. The CDR3 contains 14 residues. The germline V gene has CDR1 SGHKS and CDR2 YYEKEE (reference sequence). V gave up 0 bases and J gave up 0 bases, with 6 bases separating them. The CDR3 loop is CASSLVEMNTEAFF. CDR3 sequence (DNA): TGTGCCAGCAGCTTGGTCGAGATGAACACTGAAGCTTTCTTT. Full variable domain (missing parts from reference TRBV5-5 and TRBJ1-1): DAGVTQSPTHLIKTRGQQVTLRCSPISGHKSVSWYQQVLGQGPQFIFQYYEKEERGRGNFPDRFSARQFPNYSSELNVNALLLGDSALYLCASSLVEMNTEAFFGQGTRLTVV.

This clonotype was seen repeatedly, ten times or more. J is TRBJ2-5 and V is TRBV28; D is uncertain. This CDR3 spans 17 amino acids. V shed 3 bases and J shed 2 bases, with 19 bases lying between them. CDR1 is MDHEN and CDR2 is SYDVKM in the germline V gene. The chain's CDR3 is CASSFPLPDKQQETQYF. CDR3 DNA sequence: TGTGCCAGCAGTTTCCCCCTCCCCGATAAACAACAAGAGACCCAGTACTTC.

This clonotype was seen many times. This chain uses TRBV5-1 with TRBJ2-2, with 7 bases matching TRBD1. The germline V gene encodes CDR1 SGHRS and CDR2 YFSETQ. V shed 4 bases, J shed 1 base, and the junction held 4 bases outside the gene matches. The CDR3 is 15 residues long. The CDR3 spells CASSGGQLNTGELFF. In DNA, the CDR3 is TGCGCCAGCAGCGGGGGACAGCTGAACACCGGGGAGCTGTTTTTT.

This clonotype was recorded at least ten times. The chain is built from TRBV5-1 and TRBJ2-2, with D maybe TRBD2 (6 bases). The germline gives CDR1 SGHRS, CDR2 YFSETQ. V was cut by 1 base and J by 4 bases, with 11 bases left in between. The CDR3 extends over 15 amino acids. The CDR3 loop reads CASSLSGGLTGELFF. The CDR3 DNA is TGCGCCAGCAGCTTGAGTGGGGGACTCACCGGGGAGCTGTTTTTT. The full variable domain, completed using reference TRBV5-1 and TRBJ2-2, is KAGVTQTPRYLIKTRGQQVTLSCSPISGHRSVSWYQQTPGQGLQFLFEYFSETQRNKGNFPGRFSGRQFSNSRSEMNVSTLELGDSALYLCASSLSGGLTGELFFGEGSRLTVL.

Many counts were recorded for this clonotype. The chain couples TRBV6-5 to TRBJ1-2; perhaps TRBD1 as D (5 bases). Germline loops: CDR1 MNHEY, CDR2 SVGAGI. Trimming stripped 8 bases from V and 4 bases from J, with 11 bases between. CDR3 length: 12 residues. CDR3 sequence reads: CASVQDFYGYTF. The CDR3 nucleotides read TGTGCCAGCGTACAGGACTTCTATGGCTACACCTTC.

The table lists this clonotype with many counts. The J gene is TRBJ2-7, the V gene TRBV20-1; TRBD1 matches 8 bases. Germline V gene data show CDR1 as DFQATT and CDR2 as SNEGSKA (reference sequence). Germline trimming cut 4 bases from V and 2 bases from J; bases unmatched to any gene: 4. The CDR3 spans 13 residues. DNA for the CDR3: TGCAGTGCTACACGGACAGGGCCCTACGAGCAGTACTTC. It encodes CSATRTGPYEQYF.

This clonotype was seen a handful of times. The J gene is TRBJ1-3, the V gene TRBV11-1; D unclear. Deletions cut 5 bases from V and 0 bases from J, with 14 bases between. This CDR3 contains 16 residues. Looked up from germline, CDR1 is SGHAT and CDR2 is FQDESV (reference sequence). The CDR3 protein is CASSPPGRSSGNTIYF. CDR3 nucleotide sequence: TGTGCCAGCAGCCCCCCGGGCCGTAGCTCTGGAAACACCATATATTTT.

Ten or more counts support this clonotype. J is TRBJ1-5 and V is TRBV27, with D tentatively TRBD1 (6 bases). Trimming removed 5 bases from V and 2 bases from J, with 22 bases in between. The CDR3 has 18 amino acids. Germline V gene data show CDR1 as MNHEY and CDR2 as SMNVEV (reference sequence). The CDR3 nucleotides read TGTGCCAGCAGTCCTCACTCCGCCAAGGGGGTCGGCAATCAGCCCCAGCATTTT. Its protein is CASSPHSAKGVGNQPQHF.

The V call is TRBV6-2 or TRBV6-3, the J call TRBJ2-7; D may be TRBD2 (5 bases). CDR3 length equals 13 residues. The V end lost 8 bases, the J end lost 4 bases, and 15 bases lay between the germline ends. Germline V CDR1 and CDR2: MNHEY, SVGEGT. The CDR3 nucleotides are TGTGCCAGCGGGAGACAAGCCGTTTACGAGCAGTACTTC. Translation gives CASGRQAVYEQYF.

This clonotype was recorded at least ten times. This chain connects TRBV19 to TRBJ1-2; the match to TRBD1 covers 7 bases. The CDR3 length is 13 residues. The junction had 7 bases not matched to a gene; V was cut back by 9 bases and J by 3 bases. Germline V gene lookup returns CDR1 LNHDA and CDR2 SQIVND (reference sequence). CDR3 bases: TGTGCCAGGCACCGGGACAGCGACTATGGCTACACCTTC. Its protein is CARHRDSDYGYTF.

At least ten counts were recorded for this clonotype. The V and J genes are TRBV3-1 and TRBJ2-7; D call uncertain. The CDR3 loop spans 15 amino acids. Germline V gives CDR1 LGHDT, CDR2 YNNKEL (reference sequence). V lost 1 base to trimming and J lost 6 bases, with 16 bases between them. CDR3 sequence: CASSQVWEGSLEQYF. The DNA of the CDR3 is TGTGCCAGCAGCCAAGTGTGGGAAGGTAGCCTCGAGCAGTACTTC.

There are many counts of this clonotype. The V gene is TRBV2, the J gene TRBJ2-5; no clear D. This CDR3 is built from 12 residues. Trimming shortened V by 7 bases and J by 5 bases, and 11 bases separated the two germline ends. Germline V gene sequence: CDR1 SNHLY, CDR2 FYNNEI. The CDR3 here is CASISDRETQYF. In DNA form, the CDR3 reads TGTGCCAGCATTTCAGACCGGGAGACCCAGTACTTC.

This chain joins TRBV29-1 and TRBJ2-7; 7 bases map to TRBD1. With V trimmed by 7 bases and J by 3 bases, 9 bases remained unmatched. Germline V gene sequence: CDR1 SQVTM, CDR2 ANQGSEA. The CDR3 spans 13 residues. CDR3 sequence reads: CSAFAGGSYEQYF. Here the CDR3 DNA reads TGCAGCGCCTTCGCAGGGGGTAGCTACGAGCAGTACTTC.

The J gene is TRBJ1-1, the V gene TRBV7-6; D gene uncertain. Germline lookup yields CDR1 SGHVS and CDR2 FNYEAQ. This CDR3 contains 14 residues. Trimming removed 2 bases from V and 1 base from J, with 8 bases in between. The chain's CDR3 is CASSLFSGNTEAFF. CDR3 sequence (DNA): TGTGCCAGCAGCTTATTTTCCGGGAACACTGAAGCTTTCTTT.

This clonotype was observed at least ten times. The gene calls are TRBV12-3 or TRBV12-4 and TRBJ1-1, with 7 bases that match TRBD1. V was clipped by 6 bases and J by 3 bases; unmatched bases: 16. This CDR3 contains 17 residues. The CDR3 here is CASRLAGTATRDTEAFF. The CDR3 DNA sequence: TGTGCCAGCAGGCTGGCCGGGACAGCCACAAGGGACACTGAAGCTTTCTTT.

This clonotype was seen ten or more times. J is TRBJ2-7 and V is TRBV11-2; the D gene is possibly TRBD1 (6 bases). The germline V gene has CDR1 SGHAT and CDR2 FQNNGV. This CDR3 region has 15 residues. The V end lost 1 base, the J end lost 2 bases, and 12 bases lay between the germline ends. DNA of the CDR3: TGTGCCAGCAGCTTAGGGGCCACAGGGACCTACGAGCAGTACTTC. Amino acids: CASSLGATGTYEQYF.

At least ten counts were recorded for this clonotype. The chain combines TRBV28 with TRBJ1-1; no reliable D call. This CDR3 spans 14 amino acids. Trimming stripped 2 bases from V and 1 base from J, with 8 bases between. Germline V gene lookup returns CDR1 MDHEN and CDR2 SYDVKM. CDR3 sequence: CASSLVLGNTEAFF. For the CDR3, the DNA is TGTGCCAGCAGTTTAGTACTGGGGAACACTGAAGCTTTCTTT.

This clonotype was observed a handful of times. J is TRBJ2-4 and V is TRBV5-1; perhaps TRBD2 as D (6 bases). The germline gives CDR1 SGHRS, CDR2 YFSETQ. The V end lost 3 bases, the J end lost 11 bases, and 15 bases lay between the germline ends. The CDR3 totals 13 residues. The CDR3 reads CASSWGVEEVQYF. In DNA form, the CDR3 reads TGCGCCAGCAGCTGGGGGGTCGAAGAGGTTCAGTACTTC.

The genes are TRBV6-1 and TRBJ1-6; TRBD1 agrees at 9 bases. CDR1 and CDR2 from the germline V gene are MNHNS and SASEGT. J gave up 8 bases and V 6 bases, and 8 bases lay outside the gene matches. This CDR3 has 15 amino acids. The CDR3, as DNA: TGTGCCAGCAGACTTACAGGGGGCGCGGATTCACCCCTCCACTTT. This gives the protein CASRLTGGADSPLHF.

This clonotype appeared many times. V and J are TRBV7-8 and TRBJ2-7; 9 bases map to TRBD2. Germline CDR1 SGHVS, CDR2 FQNEAQ. Germline trimming cut 2 bases from V and 2 bases from J; bases unmatched to any gene: 4. This CDR3 is 15 amino acids long. The DNA for the CDR3 is TGTGCCAGCAGCTTACCGCGGGGGGGCCCCTACGAGCAGTACTTC. This translates into CASSLPRGGPYEQYF.

The J gene is TRBJ2-7, the V gene TRBV7-9; tentatively, D is TRBD2 (5 bases). This CDR3 has 13 residues. Germline V gene sequence: CDR1 SEHNR, CDR2 FQNEAQ (reference sequence). V was cut by 1 base and J by 6 bases, with 10 bases left in between. CDR3 sequence: CASSLGLMSEQYF. DNA of the CDR3: TGTGCCAGCAGCTTAGGACTAATGAGCGAGCAGTACTTC.

This clonotype showed up many times. The chain couples TRBV10-3 to TRBJ1-5, with no clear D. Germline V gene data show CDR1 as ENHRY and CDR2 as SYGVKD. The V gene lost 2 bases and the J gene lost 5 bases, with 4 bases spanning the gap. The CDR3 loop spans 12 amino acids. CDR3 DNA: TGTGCCATCAGTGAGGGGGATCAGCCCCAGCATTTT. This gives the protein CAISEGDQPQHF.

About this clonotype: Just one base apart from a much larger clone, this may be a read error. J is TRBJ1-1 and V is TRBV14; possibly TRBD1 for D (5 bases). CDR1 SGHDN and CDR2 FVKESK come from the germline V gene. The CDR3 consists of 15 residues. The V end lost 5 bases, the J end lost 0 bases, and 13 bases lay between the germline ends. The CDR3 DNA reads as TGTGCCAGCAGCTTGGGGCGAATCATGAACACTGAAGCTTTCTTT. This gives the protein CASSLGRIMNTEAFF.

V usage is TRBV29-1 and J usage is TRBJ1-2; D might be TRBD1 (6 bases). The CDR3 loop spans 13 amino acids. V lost 7 bases and J lost 2, with 14 bases in between. CDR1 is SQVTM and CDR2 is ANQGSEA in the germline V gene. The CDR3 protein is CSGSTGANYGYTF. The CDR3 nucleotides are TGCAGCGGATCGACAGGAGCGAACTATGGCTACACCTTC.

This clonotype was observed at least ten times. The chain's CDR3 is CASGGFTIYF. DNA for the CDR3: TGTGCCAGCGGGGGATTCACCATATATTTT. The chain employs TRBV12-3 or TRBV12-4 and TRBJ1-3, with D perhaps matching TRBD1 (5 bases). Deletions cut 8 bases from V and 9 bases from J, with 8 bases between. The CDR3 totals 10 residues.